Included here is one T cell receptor beta chain sequence, with context. This sample stems from a study of control samples from healthy donors and cancer patients. Clones were sequenced by immunoSEQ multiplex PCR, and TCRdb holds only the in-frame ones, with some missing. Among some 79,000 clones listed, 87% were seen once. CDR1 is MNHEY and CDR2 is SMNVEV in the germline V gene (reference sequence). This CDR3 region has 14 residues. Trimming shortened V by 3 bases and J by 2 bases, and 11 bases separated the two germline ends. Sequenced: blood. This rearrangement joins TRBV27 to TRBJ2-7; perhaps D is TRBD1 or TRBD2 (5 bases each). The sequence derives from a woman aged 50 to 65 in good health. CDR3: CASSFGGEAYEQYF. For the CDR3, the DNA is TGTGCCAGCAGTTTTGGGGGAGAAGCCTACGAGCAGTACTTC.